This T cell receptor (beta chain) was profiled in a study of tumor-infiltrating lymphocytes in primary liver carcinoma. Turning to the study itself: Patients included men and women of 30 to 69 years. Study outcomes and limitations: Tumor-adjacent and tumor-blood pairs shared less of their repertoires than tumor region pairs shared.

Regarding this clonotype: The antigen is not known.

V gave up 4 bases and J gave up 7 bases, with 18 bases separating them. The CDR3 contains 15 residues. Scientists recovered RNA and DNA together from roughly 21-30 mg of unsorted bulk tissue. Total RNA amounting to roughly 450 ng was the source from which TCR beta cDNA was made with a constant-region primer. TCR beta libraries came from three nested multiplex PCR rounds using slightly modified ARM-PCR. Use of TRBV1-TRBV30 forward primers with a C-beta reverse primer characterized the first two PCR rounds, which lasted 10 cycles each. TCRdb processed the multiplex PCR reads anew with MiXCR; each CDR3 protein has one entry. Among approximately 110,000 distinct CDR3 sequences listed, approximately 78% were seen once.

V is TRBV12-3 or TRBV12-4 and J is TRBJ2-3, with D perhaps matching TRBD2 (6 bases). The receptor's source is a man aged 35-49 years with primary liver carcinoma and hepatitis B virus infection. The sequencing sample was made of liver tumor tissue from sampling region 3. The subset: tumor region T3, left-lateral pole. The CDR3 is CASSSEGTELYTQYF. CDR3 coding DNA: TGTGCCAGCAGTTCCGAGGGGACTGAATTATATACGCAGTATTTT.